The present T cell receptor (beta chain) was sequenced within a study of vaccination effects on CD4 cells after COVID-19. This clone was seen a handful of times. Its antigen is currently unknown. Before any sequencing was done, the ViraFEST assay used viral peptide pools to expand antigen-specific CD4+ T cells. Cells that had been cultured for 10 days were the source of isolated CD4+ T cells. Participants received two doses of either the BNT162b2 or mRNA-1273 vaccine. Recipients of the vaccine had no prior SARS-CoV-2 infection and negative nucleocapsid antibodies. Repertoires were generated with immunoSEQ multiplex PCR, while TCRdb's copy carries only in-frame clones and drops some. The table includes 20,000 to 25,000 clones, about four fifths detected once. The clonotype was recovered from a human donor who received a COVID-19 vaccine. Some clones in this sample may be carry-over from other donors' samples. The starting material was CD4+ T cells from PBMCs cultured with SARS-CoV-2 spike peptides, obtained after COVID-19 vaccination.

The CDR3 protein is CASSPDKAPNYGYTF. For the CDR3, the DNA is TGTGCCAGCTCCCCAGACAAGGCTCCTAACTATGGCTACACCTTC. The genes are TRBV18 and TRBJ1-2; D is undetermined. The germline V gene has CDR1 KGHSH and CDR2 LQKENI. V gave up 6 bases and J gave up 0 bases, with 14 bases separating them. CDR3 length: 15 residues.